This is a list of T cell receptor beta chains from one sample in a study of cytomegalovirus exposure and HLA in healthy donors. The method was immunoSEQ multiplex PCR; TCRdb's version includes in-frame clones alone and lacks a portion of them. The data show 150,000 or so clones, with roughly 73% seen just once and 1.6% held by the top ten. Material for sequencing was PBMCs. The receptors come from a woman under 30 in good health and CMV-seronegative. CDR3s include the opening cysteine and the closing phenylalanine or tryptophan. Each record gives: clone size, J gene, D gene, V gene, CDR3 protein, CDR3 DNA. D genes are given only for firm matches. Expanded clones get a size class; other rows say once, few or many, or leave the size out.

once,TRBJ1-1,-,TRBV30,CAWSPLGGSMNTEAFF,TGTGCCTGGAGTCCACTAGGGGGTTCCATGAACACTGAAGCTTTCTTT
-,TRBJ2-1,TRBD2,TRBV15,CATSRIGLAREQFF,TGTGCCACCAGCAGAATAGGACTAGCACGAGAGCAGTTCTTC
few,TRBJ1-4,-,TRBV7-6,CASSLHTSATNEKLFF,TGTGCCAGCAGCTTACATACGTCGGCAACTAATGAAAAACTGTTTTTT
few,TRBJ1-1,-,TRBV9,CASSVEDSNTEAFF,TGTGCCAGCAGCGTAGAGGACAGTAACACTGAAGCTTTCTTT
-,TRBJ2-5,-,TRBV9,CASSVAPLGGETQYF,TGTGCCAGCAGCGTAGCACCCTTGGGGGGAGAGACCCAGTACTTC
-,TRBJ1-5,-,TRBV6-1,CASSVSMWAGDNNQPQHF,TGTGCCAGCAGTGTGTCGATGTGGGCAGGGGACAACAATCAGCCCCAGCATTTT
-,TRBJ2-1,-,TRBV19,CASSSSSGGLIYNEQFF,TGTGCCAGTAGTTCCTCCTCCGGAGGACTAATCTACAATGAGCAGTTCTTC
once,TRBJ2-5,TRBD1,TRBV10-1,CASSTGGVETQYF,TGCGCCAGCAGTACAGGGGGCGTAGAGACCCAGTACTTC
-,TRBJ1-1,TRBD1,TRBV18,CASSPDRGLTEAFF,TGTGCCAGCTCACCTGACAGGGGGTTGACTGAAGCTTTCTTT
once,TRBJ2-1,TRBD2,TRBV5-1,CASREREGHEQFF,TGCGCCAGCAGGGAGCGGGAGGGTCATGAGCAGTTCTTC
once,TRBJ2-1,TRBD1,TRBV19,CASSIDRGQADNEQFF,TGTGCCAGTAGTATAGATAGGGGACAGGCCGACAATGAGCAGTTCTTC
-,TRBJ2-1,TRBD2,TRBV6-5,CASSSGREVYNEQFF,TGTGCCAGCAGTTCTGGGCGGGAGGTCTACAATGAGCAGTTCTTC
few,TRBJ1-5,-,TRBV7-2,CASSLEAGGGQPQHF,TGTGCCAGCAGCTTAGAAGCGGGGGGCGGTCAGCCCCAGCATTTT
-,TRBJ2-1,TRBD2,TRBV7-2,CASSLSGNSYNEQFF,TGTGCCAGCAGCTTAAGCGGGAATTCCTACAATGAGCAGTTCTTC
few,TRBJ1-4,-,TRBV21-1,CASSKEEGRQGSTNEKLFF,TGTGCCAGCAGCAAAGAGGAGGGTCGACAGGGCTCAACTAATGAAAAACTGTTTTTT
few,TRBJ2-5,-,TRBV5-4,CASSLLSETQYF,TGTGCCAGCAGCTTGCTTTCGGAGACCCAGTACTTC
-,TRBJ1-1,-,TRBV12-2,CASRLAGGFQSAFF,TGTGCAAGTCGCTTAGCGGGGGGATTTCAAAGTGCTTTCTTT
-,TRBJ1-2,TRBD1,TRBV4-3,CASSQPDRGYGYTF,TGCGCCAGCAGCCAACCCGACAGGGGCTATGGCTACACCTTC
-,TRBJ2-3,-,TRBV7-9,CASSSGIGGLTDTQYF,TGTGCCAGCAGCTCGGGGATAGGCGGCCTCACAGATACGCAGTATTTT
-,TRBJ2-1,-,TRBV6-1,CASIRRERLNEQFF,TGTGCCAGCATTAGGAGGGAGCGTCTTAACGAGCAGTTCTTC
-,TRBJ1-4,TRBD1,TRBV7-9,CASSPGQGVGELFF,TGTGCCAGCAGCCCGGGACAGGGGGTCGGGGAACTGTTTTTT
-,TRBJ1-1,-,TRBV7-9,CASRSQGGDTEAFF,TGTGCCAGTAGATCACAGGGTGGTGACACTGAAGCTTTCTTT
-,TRBJ2-3,TRBD2,TRBV7-6,CASSPGVAGTQYF,TGTGCCAGCAGCCCGGGGGTAGCGGGTACGCAGTATTTT
-,TRBJ2-2,TRBD2,TRBV6-6,CASRPAGGGELFF,TGTGCCAGCCGACCCGCGGGGGGCGGGGAGCTGTTTTTT
-,TRBJ1-3,-,TRBV4-1,CASSQWGDPPGNTIYF,TGCGCCAGCAGCCAATGGGGGGACCCCCCAGGAAACACCATATATTTT
-,TRBJ1-2,-,TRBV28,CASSPYSLGGYGYTF,TGTGCCAGCAGTCCCTACTCACTGGGGGGGTATGGCTACACCTTC
-,TRBJ2-1,TRBD2,TRBV5-1,CASSLVAGEANEQFF,TGCGCCAGCAGCTTGGTAGCGGGAGAGGCCAATGAGCAGTTCTTC
-,TRBJ2-3,TRBD1,TRBV2,CASRGQGADTQYF,TGTGCCAGCAGGGGACAGGGGGCAGATACGCAGTATTTT
-,TRBJ1-2,TRBD1,TRBV27,CASSSPGTDNYGYTF,TGTGCCAGCAGTTCCCCCGGGACAGACAACTATGGCTACACCTTC
-,TRBJ2-6,TRBD1,TRBV28,CASSSLGQGALGANGLTF,TGTGCCAGCAGTTCGCTGGGGCAGGGGGCGCTTGGGGCCAACGGCCTGACTTTC
few,TRBJ2-3,TRBD2,TRBV7-2,CASSLGLAADTQYF,TGTGCCAGCAGCCTGGGACTAGCGGCAGATACGCAGTATTTT